A single sample is the source of the 13 T cell receptor beta chains below, sequenced in a study of T-cell reconstitution after alpha-beta-depleted transplantation in children. As it was prepared, the TCRbeta library received unique molecular identifiers. MiXCR, run by TCRdb on the PCR reads, gives a single entry per CDR3 protein. The sample comprises approximately 400,000 distinct CDR3 sequences, around 15% of which are singletons, and approximately 29% rests with the top ten. Sequences were derived from PBMCs, mostly from graft donor cells, sampled 360 days after TCRalphabeta/CD19-depleted stem cell transplant. These receptors were collected from a boy younger than two who had a stem cell transplant for Wiskott-Aldrich syndrome, so the T cells may come from the graft donor.

This clonotype turned up a few times. V gene TRBV4-1 combines with J gene TRBJ1-1, with a weak D call TRBD1 (5 bases). V was cut by 1 base and J by 3 bases, with 18 bases left in between. Germline lookup yields CDR1 MGHRA and CDR2 YSYEKL. This CDR3 contains 17 residues. As DNA, the CDR3 is TGCGCCAGCAGCCAAGGTTATTTGGGGCGCGGGGACACTGAAGCTTTCTTT. This encodes CASSQGYLGRGDTEAFF.

This clonotype was seen more than once but under ten times. The rearrangement joins TRBV12-3 or TRBV12-4 to TRBJ2-7; 8 bases line up with TRBD1. Unmatched junction bases numbered 6, after V lost 3 bases and J lost 2 bases. The length of the CDR3 is 15 residues. The CDR3 DNA is TGTGCCAGCAGTTTTCGGACAGGGACCCCCTACGAGCAGTACTTC. This codes for CASSFRTGTPYEQYF.

The gene calls are TRBV7-2 and TRBJ2-7, with TRBD2 matching over 11 bases. Germline CDR1 reads SGHTA; CDR2 reads FQGNSA. V was pared by 4 bases and J by 2 bases, with 4 bases of the junction left unmatched. This CDR3 is 15 amino acids long. In nucleotides, the CDR3 is TGTGCCAGCAGCTCGGGACTAGCGGTCGCCTACGAGCAGTACTTC. It encodes CASSSGLAVAYEQYF.

The chain recombines TRBV20-1 with TRBJ2-3; 10 bases align to TRBD2. The CDR3 runs to 16 residues. Germline V CDR1 and CDR2: DFQATT, SNEGSKA (reference sequence). V gave up 4 bases and J gave up 2 bases; unmatched junction bases: 9. The CDR3 coding sequence is TGCAGTGCTAACTTACCGACTAGCGGGTACACAGATACGCAGTATTTT. Translation: CSANLPTSGYTDTQYF.

The chain links TRBV28 to TRBJ2-7; no firm D call. V gave up 2 bases and J gave up 2 bases, with 10 bases separating them. There are 14 residues in the CDR3. Germline CDR1 and CDR2: MDHEN and SYDVKM. CDR3 sequence: CASSLVSVTYEQYF. The CDR3 DNA reads as TGTGCCAGCAGTTTAGTCTCCGTGACCTACGAGCAGTACTTC.

This clonotype occurred a few times. The chain carries TRBV7-2 and TRBJ2-7, with D maybe TRBD1 (5 bases). The V end was cut by 2 bases, the J end by 0 bases, with 8 bases between. CDR3 length: 14 amino acids. CDR1 and CDR2 (germline): SGHTA, FQGNSA. This CDR3 is CASSLRQPSYEQYF. The CDR3 DNA reads TGTGCCAGCAGCTTAAGACAGCCCTCCTACGAGCAGTACTTC.

In its sample, this clonotype was seen a few times. This chain connects TRBV20-1 to TRBJ2-1; the match to TRBD2 covers 8 bases. Trimming removed 0 bases from V and 6 bases from J; junction bases left unmatched: 7. Per the germline V gene, CDR1 is DFQATT and CDR2 is SNEGSKA (reference sequence). This CDR3 has 15 amino acids. CDR3 in DNA: TGCAGTGCTAGAGATGAGGAACGGGGGGGCAATGAGCAGTTCTTC. Translated: CSARDEERGGNEQFF.

The chain has TRBV5-1 and TRBJ1-6, with TRBD1 matching 7 bases. J lost 5 bases, V lost 0 bases, and 2 bases had no gene match. Germline V gene lookup returns CDR1 SGHRS and CDR2 YFSETQ. This CDR3 is 15 amino acids long. CDR3 nucleotides: TGCGCCAGCAGCTTGGATGGGACAGATAATTCACCCCTCCACTTT. Protein: CASSLDGTDNSPLHF.

This chain links TRBV4-1 with TRBJ2-1, with TRBD2 identical over 11 bases. J lost 3 bases, V lost 3 bases, and 4 bases had no gene match. The CDR3 is 16 amino acids. In germline, CDR1 is MGHRA, CDR2 YSYEKL. CDR3 bases: TGCGCCAGCAGCCATCCCACTAGCGGGAGCTACAATGAGCAGTTCTTC. It yields the protein CASSHPTSGSYNEQFF.

V usage is TRBV20-1 and J usage is TRBJ2-7; a possible D gene is TRBD1 (7 bases). The CDR3 loop spans 13 amino acids. Trimming took off 3 bases at V and 1 base at J, with 10 bases between the two ends. CDR1 and CDR2 (germline): DFQATT, SNEGSKA (reference sequence). DNA of the CDR3: TGCAGTGCTAGGCGGGACAGATCCTACGAGCAGTACTTC. This encodes CSARRDRSYEQYF.

This clonotype was detected a few times. The rearrangement uses TRBV20-1 and TRBJ2-2, with D unresolved. The CDR3 runs 14 residues. Looked up from germline, CDR1 is DFQATT and CDR2 is SNEGSKA (reference sequence). V was shortened by 1 base and J by 0 bases, with 6 bases between the two germline ends. The CDR3 is CSARVQTNTGELFF. CDR3 coding DNA: TGCAGTGCTAGAGTACAGACGAACACCGGGGAGCTGTTTTTT.

This clonotype was detected only a few times. V and J are TRBV7-8 and TRBJ2-2; 13 bases agree with TRBD2. V was clipped by 5 bases and J by 2 bases; unmatched bases: 8. The CDR3 consists of 18 residues. The germline V gene encodes CDR1 SGHVS and CDR2 FQNEAQ. CDR3 protein: CASSLTGTSGTNTGELFF. In nucleotides, the CDR3 is TGTGCCAGCAGCCTCACGGGGACTAGCGGGACAAACACCGGGGAGCTGTTTTTT.

The V and J genes are TRBV5-1 and TRBJ2-7; 7 bases map to TRBD1. Germline V gene data show CDR1 as SGHRS and CDR2 as YFSETQ. The CDR3 totals 17 residues. With 2 bases clipped from V and 3 bases from J, the junction kept 14 bases outside the gene matches. CDR3 in DNA: TGCGCCAGCAGCTTCGTCCTAAAGGGGGCGCGGAACTACGAGCAGTACTTC. It translates to CASSFVLKGARNYEQYF.